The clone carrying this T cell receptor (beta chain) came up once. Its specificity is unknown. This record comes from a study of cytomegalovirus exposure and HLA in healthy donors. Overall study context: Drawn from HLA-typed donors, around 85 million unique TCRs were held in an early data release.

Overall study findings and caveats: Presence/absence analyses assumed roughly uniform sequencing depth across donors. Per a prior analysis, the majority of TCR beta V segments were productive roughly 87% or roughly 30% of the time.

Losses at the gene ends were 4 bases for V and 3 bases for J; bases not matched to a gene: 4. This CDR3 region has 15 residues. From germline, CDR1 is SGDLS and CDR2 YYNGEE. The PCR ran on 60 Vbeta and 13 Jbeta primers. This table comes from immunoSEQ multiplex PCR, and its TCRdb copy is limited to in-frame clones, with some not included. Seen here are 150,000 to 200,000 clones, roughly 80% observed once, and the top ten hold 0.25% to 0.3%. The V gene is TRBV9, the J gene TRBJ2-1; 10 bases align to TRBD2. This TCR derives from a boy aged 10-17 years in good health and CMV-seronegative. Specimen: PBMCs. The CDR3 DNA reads TGTGCCAGCAGCCAACTAGCGGGAAGCTACAATGAGCAGTTCTTC. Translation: CASSQLAGSYNEQFF.